These 12 T cell receptor beta chains came from one sample sequenced in a study of blood T cell repertoires in COVID-19. Produced via immunoSEQ multiplex PCR; TCRdb's table is partial and in-frame only. The sample carries about 120,000 clones, roughly 80% recorded once. Source material: peripheral blood. The source of these receptors is a human donor in a cohort sampled during active COVID-19.

V usage is TRBV28 and J usage is TRBJ2-3; the D gene is possibly TRBD2 (6 bases). Germline CDR1 reads MDHEN; CDR2 reads SYDVKM. The CDR3 has 17 residues. Trimming pared 5 bases from V and 4 bases from J, leaving 22 bases between. In DNA form, the CDR3 reads TGTGCCAGCAGTCCGCCCTCGGGACTCGACGCCCCAGATACGCAGTATTTT. Translated, it gives CASSPPSGLDAPDTQYF.

V usage is TRBV6-2 or TRBV6-3 and J usage is TRBJ2-7; 8 bases fit TRBD1. V dropped 2 bases and J dropped 8; count of bases not matched to a gene: 2. The CDR3 is 12 residues long. In germline, CDR1 is MNHEY, CDR2 SVGEGT. CDR3 region: CASSYDRGKQYF. DNA for the CDR3: TGTGCCAGCAGTTACGACAGGGGCAAGCAGTACTTC.

The V call is TRBV19, the J call TRBJ2-5, with D perhaps matching TRBD1 (5 bases). Germline V gene sequence: CDR1 LNHDA, CDR2 SQIVND (reference sequence). The V end lost 1 base, the J end lost 0 bases, and 6 bases lay between the germline ends. The CDR3 is 14 residues long. In DNA form, the CDR3 reads TGTGCCAGTAGTATAGGACAGAACCAAGAGACCCAGTACTTC. This encodes CASSIGQNQETQYF. Looking up the rest from reference TRBV19 and TRBJ2-5 gives the full variable domain: DGGITQSPKYLFRKEGQNVTLSCEQNLNHDAMYWYRQDPGQGLRLIYYSQIVNDFQKGDIAEGYSVSREKKESFPLTVTSAQKNPTAFYLCASSIGQNQETQYFGPGTRLLVL.

The chain joins TRBV6-5 to TRBJ2-7, with D possibly matching TRBD1 (5 bases). The ends were cut back, 6 bases at V and 3 bases at J, with 12 bases in the middle. CDR1 MNHEY and CDR2 SVGAGI come from the germline V gene. This CDR3 spans 13 amino acids. CDR3 DNA: TGTGCCAGCAGGGGGCTTGTAAGCTACGAGCAGTACTTC. Its translation is CASRGLVSYEQYF.

In its sample, this clone was seen a few times. This chain joins TRBV6-5 and TRBJ1-3; tentatively, D is TRBD1 (5 bases). CDR1 and CDR2 from the germline V gene are MNHEY and SVGAGI. V lost 0 bases and J 1 base, leaving 7 bases between the germline ends. This CDR3 has 15 amino acids. The CDR3 coding sequence is TGTGCCAGCAGTTACTCGGCAGGGTCTGGAAACACCATATATTTT. Translation gives CASSYSAGSGNTIYF.

The chain recombines TRBV3-1 (or the pseudogene TRBV3-2) with TRBJ2-5, with D possibly matching TRBD2 (6 bases). The CDR3 loop spans 18 amino acids. CDR1 LGHDT and CDR2 YNNKEL come from the germline V gene (reference sequence). V lost 1 base, J lost 5 bases, and 23 bases lay in between. The CDR3 nucleotides are TGTGCCAGCAGCCAAGGGGCGGGGTATACCCCAGGCGGGGAGACCCAGTACTTC. It yields the protein CASSQGAGYTPGGETQYF.

This chain joins TRBV5-1 and TRBJ2-1; TRBD2 matches 8 bases. CDR1 is SGHRS, CDR2 YFSETQ, per germline. Trimming at V came to 4 bases and at J to 5 bases, leaving 5 bases not matched to a gene. CDR3 size: 14 residues. The CDR3 DNA is TGCGCCAGCAGCAGGTTAGCGGGGAACAATGAGCAGTTCTTC. It translates to CASSRLAGNNEQFF.

This clone showed up just a few times. This chain connects TRBV24-1 to TRBJ2-5; 9 bases are a match to TRBD1. Trimming took 9 bases from V and 3 from J; bases not matched to a gene: 13. Germline V gives CDR1 KGHDR, CDR2 SFDVKD. This CDR3 is built from 16 residues. Here the CDR3 DNA reads TGTGCCACCTCCCCCGGCGGGACAGGGAGGGAAGAGACCCAGTACTTC. Protein: CATSPGGTGREETQYF.

V is TRBV19 and J is TRBJ1-5; D is uncertain. Germline loops: CDR1 LNHDA, CDR2 SQIVND (reference sequence). CDR3 length equals 13 residues. Trimming stripped 7 bases from V and 4 bases from J, with 11 bases between. CDR3 sequence: CASNGGRNQPQHF. The CDR3 region has the DNA TGTGCCAGTAATGGCGGGAGGAATCAGCCCCAGCATTTT.

This chain links TRBV19 with TRBJ1-2, with 9 positions matching TRBD1. The CDR3 is 14 residues long. The V segment lost 8 bases and the J segment 4 bases; nucleotides outside the gene matches: 8. Germline V gene sequence: CDR1 LNHDA, CDR2 SQIVND (reference sequence). The CDR3 sequence: CASCYRGQSYGYTF. The CDR3, as DNA: TGTGCCAGTTGTTACAGGGGGCAGAGCTATGGCTACACCTTC.

This chain uses TRBV2 with TRBJ1-4, with 12 bases identical to TRBD1. This CDR3 spans 15 amino acids. Germline CDR1 is SNHLY and CDR2 is FYNNEI. V lost 4 bases, J lost 7 bases, and 4 bases stayed unmatched. CDR3 DNA: TGTGCCAGCAGTGGGGACAGGGGGCAGTTTGAAAAACTGTTTTTT. Translation: CASSGDRGQFEKLFF.

The chain combines TRBV4-2 with TRBJ1-1, with 7 bases that match TRBD1. V gave up 2 bases and J gave up 0 bases; unmatched junction bases: 6. Germline CDR1 and CDR2: LGHNA and YNFKEQ. CDR3 length equals 16 residues. The CDR3 sequence: CASSQSRTGLNTEAFF. Written as DNA, the CDR3 is TGTGCCAGCAGCCAATCAAGGACAGGCCTGAACACTGAAGCTTTCTTT.